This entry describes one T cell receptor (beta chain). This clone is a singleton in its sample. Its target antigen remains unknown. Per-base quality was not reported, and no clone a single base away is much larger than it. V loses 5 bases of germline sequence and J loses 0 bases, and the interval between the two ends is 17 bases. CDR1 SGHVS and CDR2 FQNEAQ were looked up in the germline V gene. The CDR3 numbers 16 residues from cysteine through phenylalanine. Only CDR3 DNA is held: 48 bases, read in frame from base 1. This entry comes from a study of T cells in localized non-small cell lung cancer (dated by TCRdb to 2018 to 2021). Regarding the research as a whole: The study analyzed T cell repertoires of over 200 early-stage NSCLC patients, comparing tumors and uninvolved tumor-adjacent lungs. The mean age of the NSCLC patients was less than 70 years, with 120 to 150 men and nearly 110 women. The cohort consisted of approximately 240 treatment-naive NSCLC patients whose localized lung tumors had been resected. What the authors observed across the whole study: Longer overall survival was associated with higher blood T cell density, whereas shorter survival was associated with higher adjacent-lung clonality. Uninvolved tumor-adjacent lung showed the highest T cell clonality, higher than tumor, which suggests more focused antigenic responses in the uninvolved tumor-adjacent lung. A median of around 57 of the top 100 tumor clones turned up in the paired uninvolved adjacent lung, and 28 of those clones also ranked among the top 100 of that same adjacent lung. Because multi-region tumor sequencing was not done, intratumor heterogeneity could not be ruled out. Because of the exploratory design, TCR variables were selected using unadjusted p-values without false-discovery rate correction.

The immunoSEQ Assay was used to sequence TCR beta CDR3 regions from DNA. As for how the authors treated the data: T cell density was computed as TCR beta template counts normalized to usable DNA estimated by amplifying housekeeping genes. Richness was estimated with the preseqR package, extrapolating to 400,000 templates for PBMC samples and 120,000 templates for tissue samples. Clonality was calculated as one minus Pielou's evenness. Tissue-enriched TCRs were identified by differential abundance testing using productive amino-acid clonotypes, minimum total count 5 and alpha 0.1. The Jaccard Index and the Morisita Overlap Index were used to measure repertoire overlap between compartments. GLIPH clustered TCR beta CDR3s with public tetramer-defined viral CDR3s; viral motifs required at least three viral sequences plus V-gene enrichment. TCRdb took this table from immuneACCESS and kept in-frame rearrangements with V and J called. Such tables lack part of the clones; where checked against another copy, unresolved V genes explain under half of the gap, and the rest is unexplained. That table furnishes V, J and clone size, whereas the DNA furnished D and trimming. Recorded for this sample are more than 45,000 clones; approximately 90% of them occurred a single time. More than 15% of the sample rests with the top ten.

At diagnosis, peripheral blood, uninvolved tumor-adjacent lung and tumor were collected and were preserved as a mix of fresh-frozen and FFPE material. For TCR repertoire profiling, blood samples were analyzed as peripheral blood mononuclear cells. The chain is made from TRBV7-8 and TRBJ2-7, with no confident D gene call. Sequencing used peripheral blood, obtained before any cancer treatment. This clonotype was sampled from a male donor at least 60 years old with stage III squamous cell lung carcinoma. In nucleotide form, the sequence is TGTGCCAGCAGCCCACCACTCCGGATGAGCTCCTACGAGCAGTACTTC. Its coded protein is CASSPPLRMSSYEQYF.